These 22 T cell receptor beta chains share one sample of origin, sequenced in a study of graft-versus-host responses after intestinal transplantation. No antigen is known for these receptors. The assay was immunoSEQ multiplex PCR, and TCRdb's table has in-frame clones only and misses some. The sample lists around 110,000 clones, roughly 87% seen once, with roughly 0.71% in the top ten. Source: unstimulated CD4+ T cells sorted from spleen or lymph node cells, taken before transplant. The origin of the receptors is a human donor who was the organ donor for an intestinal transplant.

The chain has TRBV18 and TRBJ1-1; no definite D call. Germline CDR1 and CDR2: KGHSH and LQKENI. This CDR3 contains 16 residues. Trimming removed 3 bases from V and 4 bases from J, with 18 bases in between. The CDR3 region is CASSPTRRPGGTEAFF. The CDR3, as DNA: TGTGCCAGCTCACCCACGAGAAGACCTGGAGGCACTGAAGCTTTCTTT.

In this sample, this clone turned up a few times. The rearrangement links TRBV6-5 to TRBJ1-2; unclear D gene. Germline CDR1 is MNHEY and CDR2 is SVGAGI. The CDR3 is made up of 14 amino acids. V was cut by 4 bases and J by 0 bases, with 9 bases left in between. This CDR3 reads CASSSHGANYGYTF. CDR3 nucleotide sequence: TGTGCCAGCAGTTCACACGGAGCTAACTATGGCTACACCTTC.

This clone was counted once. The CDR3 reads CASSLGGTANTGELFF. CDR3 nucleotide sequence: TGTGCCAGCAGTTTGGGTGGGACAGCGAACACCGGGGAGCTGTTTTTT. The chain uses TRBV27 and TRBJ2-2, with 7 bases fitting TRBD1. The CDR3 loop spans 16 amino acids. The trim removed 3 bases at V and 0 bases at J, leaving 4 bases unmatched. Germline CDR1 and CDR2: MNHEY and SMNVEV (reference sequence).

The genes are TRBV27 and TRBJ1-5, with D possibly being TRBD1 (6 bases). CDR3 size: 13 residues. Germline V lookup: CDR1 MNHEY, CDR2 SMNVEV (reference sequence). V was pared by 4 bases and J by 5 bases, with 9 bases between. CDR3 bases: TGTGCCAGCAGTTCCCACAGGGATCAGCCCCAGCATTTT. It is translated as CASSSHRDQPQHF.

This clone came up once. This sequence joins TRBV12-5 and TRBJ2-4, with 7 bases matching TRBD2. V shed 4 bases, J shed 5 bases, and the junction held 5 bases outside the gene matches. The CDR3 consists of 14 residues. CDR1 is LGHNT, CDR2 FRNRAP, per germline. For the CDR3, the DNA is TGTGCTAGTGGTTCGGGGGGACTCGAAAACATTCAGTACTTC. Protein sequence: CASGSGGLENIQYF.

The V gene is TRBV10-3, the J gene TRBJ2-7, with D possibly TRBD2 on 5 matching bases. The CDR3 is made up of 14 amino acids. Germline V CDR1 and CDR2: ENHRY, SYGVKD. V lost 7 bases, J lost 1 base, and 14 bases lay in between. CDR3 region: CAINPGSKSYEQYF. CDR3 nucleotides: TGTGCCATCAACCCGGGATCGAAGTCCTACGAGCAGTACTTC.

The V and J genes are TRBV6-5 and TRBJ2-7; no firm D call. The CDR3 extends over 14 amino acids. Between the trimmed V and J ends, which lost 5 bases and 12 bases, there was a span of 23 bases. Germline V gene lookup returns CDR1 MNHEY and CDR2 SVGAGI. The CDR3 DNA reads TGTGCCAGCAGTGCATCAAAATTCGGCCGTCTGCGGTACTTC. Its translation: CASSASKFGRLRYF.

The CDR3 region is CASSLIPFRGDPEAFF. CDR3 sequence (DNA): TGTGCCAGCAGCTTAATCCCCTTCCGAGGGGACCCTGAAGCTTTCTTT. The chain links TRBV11-2 to TRBJ1-1; D perhaps matches TRBD1 (5 bases). V was trimmed by 2 bases and J by 6 bases, leaving 19 bases between them. This CDR3 is 16 amino acids long. Germline-derived CDR1 and CDR2 are SGHAT and FQNNGV.

This chain joins TRBV7-2 and TRBJ2-3; possibly TRBD2 for D (6 bases). Between the trimmed V and J ends, which lost 4 bases and 3 bases, there was a span of 8 bases. Germline loops: CDR1 SGHTA, CDR2 FQGNSA. This CDR3 has 13 residues. In DNA form, the CDR3 reads TGTGCCAGCAGCTCCGGGGGAACAGATACGCAGTATTTT. Translation: CASSSGGTDTQYF.

The chain combines TRBV9 with TRBJ1-1; D is uncertain. The CDR3 is made up of 14 amino acids. Trimming pared 1 base from V and 1 base from J, leaving 8 bases between. CDR1 SGDLS and CDR2 YYNGEE come from the germline V gene. CDR3 DNA: TGTGCCAGCAGCGTATCGGTCAGGAACACTGAAGCTTTCTTT. Residues: CASSVSVRNTEAFF.

This clone was detected only once. The chain links TRBV4-1 to TRBJ1-1; 9 nucleotides agree with TRBD1. The CDR3 is 15 residues long. With V trimmed by 7 bases and J by 4 bases, 10 bases remained unmatched. Germline CDR1 and CDR2: MGHRA and YSYEKL. The CDR3 spells CASTKGGTGSTEAFF. In DNA form, the CDR3 reads TGCGCCAGCACCAAAGGGGGGACAGGGAGCACTGAAGCTTTCTTT.

V and J are TRBV6-1 and TRBJ2-7; no clear D. CDR3 length equals 15 residues. CDR1 is MNHNS, CDR2 SASEGT, per germline. V was clipped by 3 bases and J by 3 bases, with 15 bases between them. The CDR3 region is CASSEALVGYYEQYF. The CDR3 DNA sequence: TGTGCCAGCAGTGAGGCCCTGGTGGGCTACTACGAGCAGTACTTC.

This chain joins TRBV5-1 and TRBJ1-2; a weak D match, TRBD1 (6 bases). Trimming cost V 0 bases and J 3 bases, with 6 bases left between them. The CDR3 has 13 amino acids. Germline CDR1 SGHRS, CDR2 YFSETQ. The CDR3 sequence is CASSLGTDYGYTF. The CDR3 bases are TGCGCCAGCAGCTTGGGGACAGACTATGGCTACACCTTC.

Only one count was recorded for this clone. The gene calls are TRBV2 and TRBJ2-3; 9 bases map to TRBD2. The germline gives CDR1 SNHLY, CDR2 FYNNEI. The CDR3 is 16 residues long. Germline trimming cut 4 bases from V and 0 bases from J; bases unmatched to any gene: 5. The CDR3 is CASSGAGGTSTDTQYF. DNA of the CDR3: TGTGCCAGCAGTGGAGCGGGGGGCACTAGCACAGATACGCAGTATTTT.

The V call is TRBV7-2, the J call TRBJ1-5, with 7 positions matching TRBD1. Trimming at V came to 1 base and at J to 1 base, leaving 4 bases not matched to a gene. The CDR3 has 16 residues. The germline CDR1 and CDR2 sequences are SGHTA and FQGNSA. This chain's CDR3 is CASSLGQGESNQPQHF. The DNA of the CDR3 is TGTGCCAGCAGCTTAGGACAGGGCGAGAGCAATCAGCCCCAGCATTTT.

V gene TRBV7-6 combines with J gene TRBJ2-1, with 10 positions matching TRBD2. This CDR3 is 16 amino acids long. The junction had 13 bases not matched to a gene; V was cut back by 5 bases and J by 9 bases. Per the germline V gene, CDR1 is SGHVS and CDR2 is FNYEAQ. The CDR3 reads CASSLPSGSSLGEQFF. In nucleotides, the CDR3 is TGTGCCAGCAGCCTCCCTAGCGGGAGTAGTCTAGGTGAGCAGTTCTTC.

The chain combines TRBV11-2 with TRBJ1-5; 8 bases line up with TRBD1. CDR1 and CDR2 (germline): SGHAT, FQNNGV. V dropped 5 bases and J dropped 1; count of bases not matched to a gene: 4. This CDR3 contains 15 residues. The CDR3 sequence is CASSNRGGSNQPQHF. In DNA, the CDR3 is TGTGCCAGCAGCAACAGGGGGGGAAGCAATCAGCCCCAGCATTTT.

This clone occurred once. The chain uses TRBV19 and TRBJ2-5, with a tentative D call TRBD1 (6 bases). V dropped 5 bases and J dropped 5 bases, with 12 bases sitting between them. The CDR3 sequence is 13 residues long. The germline V gene has CDR1 LNHDA and CDR2 SQIVND (reference sequence). The CDR3 spells CASSAPGVETQYF. The CDR3 bases are TGTGCCAGTAGTGCTCCAGGGGTCGAGACCCAGTACTTC.

This clone was detected once. Other DNA sequences in the same sample also yield this CDR3. The V gene is TRBV6-6, the J gene TRBJ1-6, with 7 bases lining up with TRBD1. From germline, CDR1 is MNHNY and CDR2 SVGAGI (reference sequence). J lost 6 bases, V lost 2 bases, and 4 bases had no gene match. CDR3 length equals 15 residues. The DNA for the CDR3 is TGTGCCAGCAGTTACGTCCAGGGGGGTAATTCACCCCTCCACTTT. Its translation is CASSYVQGGNSPLHF.

This chain connects TRBV5-5 to TRBJ2-5, with TRBD2 matching 10 bases. Germline CDR1 SGHKS, CDR2 YYEKEE (reference sequence). The V segment lost 2 bases and the J segment 2 bases; nucleotides outside the gene matches: 0. The CDR3 runs 14 residues. CDR3 sequence reads: CASSLLAGQETQYF. In DNA form, the CDR3 reads TGTGCCAGCAGCTTACTAGCGGGGCAAGAGACCCAGTACTTC.

CDR3 in amino acids: CASSPTTGNYGYTF. Here the CDR3 DNA reads TGTGCCAGCAGCCCAACCACAGGGAACTATGGCTACACCTTC. V and J are TRBV7-6 and TRBJ1-2; D is possibly TRBD1 (6 bases). The length of the CDR3 is 14 residues. CDR1 and CDR2 (germline): SGHVS, FNYEAQ. Trimming left V 5 bases short and J 2 bases short, with 12 bases between.

The J gene is TRBJ1-1, the V gene TRBV11-2; D gene unclear. The CDR3 consists of 14 residues. Looked up from germline, CDR1 is SGHAT and CDR2 is FQNNGV. V was pared by 0 bases and J by 2 bases, with 7 bases between. The CDR3 loop is CASSLDMANTEAFF. The DNA for the CDR3 is TGTGCCAGCAGCTTAGATATGGCCAACACTGAAGCTTTCTTT. Based on the CDR3 plus reference TRBV11-2 and TRBJ1-1, the full variable domain is EAGVAQSPRYKIIEKRQSVAFWCNPISGHATLYWYQQILGQGPKLLIQFQNNGVVDDSQLPKDRFSAERLKGVDSTLKIQPAKLEDSAVYLCASSLDMANTEAFFGQGTRLTVV.